Sequencing of this T cell receptor (beta chain) was carried out in a study of control samples from healthy donors and cancer patients. Using immunoSEQ multiplex PCR, the repertoire was profiled, and TCRdb retains in-frame clones only, with some absent. The table records 55,000 to 70,000 clones, 90% of them present only once. Looked up from germline, CDR1 is MDHEN and CDR2 is SYDVKM. V lost 3 bases and J lost 1, with 18 bases in between. This CDR3 has 17 amino acids. J is TRBJ2-5 and V is TRBV28, with D possibly matching TRBD2 (7 bases). The sequenced sample consisted of PBMCs. This clonotype was sampled from a man in his fifties or sixties with colorectal cancer. CDR3 DNA: TGTGCCAGCAGTTTCGGGGGGCGAGGGGCTTTCCAAGAGACCCAGTACTTC. Amino acid sequence: CASSFGGRGAFQETQYF.